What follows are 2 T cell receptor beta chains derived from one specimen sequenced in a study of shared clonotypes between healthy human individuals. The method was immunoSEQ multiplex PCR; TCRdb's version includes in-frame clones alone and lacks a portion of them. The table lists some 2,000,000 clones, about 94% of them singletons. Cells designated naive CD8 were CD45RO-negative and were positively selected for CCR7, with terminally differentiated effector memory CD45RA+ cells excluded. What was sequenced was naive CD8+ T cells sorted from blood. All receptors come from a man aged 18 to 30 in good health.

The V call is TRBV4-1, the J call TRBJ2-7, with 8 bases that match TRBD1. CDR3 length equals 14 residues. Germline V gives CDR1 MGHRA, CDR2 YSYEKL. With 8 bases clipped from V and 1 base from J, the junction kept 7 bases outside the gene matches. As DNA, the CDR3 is TGCGCCAGCTCGAGAACAGGGGGATCCTACGAGCAGTACTTC. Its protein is CASSRTGGSYEQYF.

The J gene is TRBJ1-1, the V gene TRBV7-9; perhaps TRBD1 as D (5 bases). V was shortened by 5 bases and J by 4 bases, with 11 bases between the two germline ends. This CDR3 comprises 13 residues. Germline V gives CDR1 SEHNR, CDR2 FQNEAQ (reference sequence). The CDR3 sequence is CASSVTEATEAFF. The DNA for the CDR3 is TGTGCCAGCAGCGTGACAGAGGCCACTGAAGCTTTCTTT.